A single sample gave rise to the 12 T cell receptor beta chains below, sequenced in a study of CD8 T cells in Susac syndrome (dated by TCRdb to 2018 to 2020). The library came from the immunoSEQ multiplex PCR assay. RNA was extracted using the RNeasy kit, and about 0.45 to 1 ug of the RNA was reverse transcribed with random hexamers. TCRdb handled the public reads itself, with Q25 trimming in fastp and clone calling in MiXCR, and kept productive beta chains. Here each entry gathers all rows of one CDR3 protein and keeps the most common genes and DNA. Here the sample has some 190,000 distinct CDR3 sequences; 85% to 95% occur a single time. In total, the top ten clones hold around 0.1% of the sample. The sequenced material came from CD4+ T cells from PBMCs. The receptors originated from a human donor in good health.

The rearrangement joins TRBV7-9 to TRBJ2-3; 7 bases agree with TRBD1. The germline gives CDR1 SEHNR, CDR2 FQNEAQ (reference sequence). V dropped 2 bases and J dropped 3; count of bases not matched to a gene: 5. The CDR3 covers 15 residues. CDR3 in DNA: TGTGCCAGCAGCTTATGGGGGACAGAAACAGATACGCAGTATTTT. This sequence encodes CASSLWGTETDTQYF.

This rearrangement joins TRBV12-3 or TRBV12-4 to TRBJ2-2; D is possibly TRBD2 (5 bases). There are 17 residues in the CDR3. The V end lost 4 bases, the J end lost 5 bases, and 20 bases lay between the germline ends. The CDR3 loop reads CASSSQRLTTGTGELFF. Here the CDR3 DNA reads TGTGCCAGCAGTTCCCAGCGACTTACAACGGGGACCGGGGAGCTGTTTTTT.

This chain uses TRBV3-1 with TRBJ1-5; D not resolved. Germline lookup yields CDR1 LGHDT and CDR2 YNNKEL (reference sequence). Trimming pared 1 base from V and 2 bases from J, leaving 6 bases between. This CDR3 is built from 14 residues. The CDR3 DNA sequence: TGTGCCAGCAGCCAAGTTGGTCGCAATCAGCCCCAGCATTTT. It encodes CASSQVGRNQPQHF.

The rearrangement uses TRBV3-1 and TRBJ1-1; 7 bases are a match to TRBD1. CDR3 length equals 11 residues. Germline V gives CDR1 LGHDT, CDR2 YNNKEL (reference sequence). With 7 bases clipped from V and 7 bases from J, the junction kept 3 bases outside the gene matches. In nucleotides, the CDR3 is TGTGCCAGCACTCAGGGGGGTGAAGCTTTCTTT. Translating it yields CASTQGGEAFF.

The table lists this clonotype with a count of one. This chain links TRBV7-2 with TRBJ1-6; weak D call: TRBD1 (5 bases). The CDR3 loop spans 14 amino acids. Trimming shortened V by 0 bases and J by 6 bases, and 6 bases separated the two germline ends. The V gene's germline CDR1 is SGHTA and CDR2 FQGNSA. CDR3 residues: CASSLAGVNSPLHF. The CDR3 DNA sequence: TGTGCCAGCAGCTTAGCGGGGGTTAATTCACCCCTCCACTTT. The variable domain in full, with the rest retrieved from reference TRBV7-2 and TRBJ1-6, is GAGVSQSPSNKVTEKGKDVELRCDPISGHTALYWYRQSLGQGLEFLIYFQGNSAPDKSGLPSDRFSAERTGGSVSTLTIQRTQQEDSAVYLCASSLAGVNSPLHFGNGTRLTVT.

V is TRBV28 and J is TRBJ1-5; a weak D match, TRBD1 (6 bases). In germline, CDR1 is MDHEN, CDR2 SYDVKM. The V end was cut by 1 base, the J end by 0 bases, with 22 bases between. CDR3 size: 20 residues. DNA for the CDR3: TGTGCCAGCAGTTTATTTCTTGGAAACAGGGACCAAGGTAGCAATCAGCCCCAGCATTTT. This encodes CASSLFLGNRDQGSNQPQHF.

The CDR3: CASSLLGVEQYF. The CDR3 DNA is TGTGCCAGCAGCCTCCTGGGGGTCGAGCAGTACTTC. The V and J genes are TRBV6-5 and TRBJ2-7; D is perhaps TRBD1 or TRBD2 (5 bases each). This CDR3 region has 12 residues. Trimming shortened V by 6 bases and J by 6 bases, and 12 bases separated the two germline ends. Germline CDR1 MNHEY, CDR2 SVGAGI.

The chain recombines TRBV9 with TRBJ1-1, with a possible D match to TRBD1 (5 bases). Germline values: CDR1 SGDLS, CDR2 YYNGEE. The V end lost 0 bases, the J end lost 0 bases, and 9 bases lay between the germline ends. The CDR3 is 15 amino acids. CDR3 DNA sequence: TGTGCCAGCAGCGTAGATCTGGGGCTGAACACTGAAGCTTTCTTT. This sequence encodes CASSVDLGLNTEAFF.

This chain links TRBV19 with TRBJ2-5, with D possibly being TRBD2 (6 bases). The CDR3 spans 15 residues. The V end was cut by 7 bases, the J end by 2 bases, with 17 bases between. The germline V gene encodes CDR1 LNHDA and CDR2 SQIVND (reference sequence). This CDR3 is CASTRGALGQETQYF. The CDR3 region has the DNA TGTGCCAGTACCCGCGGGGCCTTGGGGCAAGAGACCCAGTACTTC.

The gene calls are TRBV5-1 and TRBJ2-5; a weak D match, TRBD2 (5 bases). The CDR3 spans 13 residues. With 4 bases removed from V and 6 bases from J, the gap between germline ends came to 13 bases. CDR1 SGHRS and CDR2 YFSETQ come from the germline V gene. In DNA, the CDR3 is TGCGCCAGCAGCAGTGTCGGGGAGAAGACCCAGTACTTC. It encodes CASSSVGEKTQYF.

This rearrangement joins TRBV6-2 or TRBV6-3 to TRBJ2-2; D is possibly TRBD2 (5 bases). V lost 2 bases, J lost 17 bases, and 15 bases lay in between. Germline-derived CDR1 and CDR2 are MNHEY and SVGEGT. The CDR3 length is 12 residues. This CDR3 reads CASSYPSRGAFF. DNA for the CDR3: TGTGCCAGCAGTTACCCGTCACGGGGAGCTTTTTTT.

The chain is built from TRBV7-6 and TRBJ2-7, with 7 bases fitting TRBD2. This CDR3 contains 14 residues. Trimming took 5 bases from V and 5 from J; bases not matched to a gene: 9. Germline CDR1 SGHVS, CDR2 FNYEAQ. CDR3 sequence: CASSLSGGADEQYV. The CDR3 nucleotides are TGTGCCAGCAGCCTATCGGGGGGAGCGGACGAGCAGTACGTC.